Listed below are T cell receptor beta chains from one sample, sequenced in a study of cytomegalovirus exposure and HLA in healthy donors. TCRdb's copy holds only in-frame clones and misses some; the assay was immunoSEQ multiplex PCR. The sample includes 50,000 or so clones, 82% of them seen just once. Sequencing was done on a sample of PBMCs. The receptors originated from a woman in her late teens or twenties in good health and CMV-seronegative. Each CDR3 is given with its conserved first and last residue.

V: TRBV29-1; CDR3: CSFAHYRGRHGYTF
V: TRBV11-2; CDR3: CASSLTGLAGAVGTGELFF
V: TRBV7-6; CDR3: CASSLGGPRDLETQYF
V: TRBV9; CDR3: CASSAPSTGGAPNEKLFF
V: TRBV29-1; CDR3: CSVTREGSYNEQFF
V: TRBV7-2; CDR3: CASSLVGLAFYEQYF
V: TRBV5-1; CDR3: CASSLVTGGSYEQYF
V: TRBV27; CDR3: CASSLETGIAGANVLTF
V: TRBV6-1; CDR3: CASIPNPGGPGELFF
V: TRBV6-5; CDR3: CASRDIYEQYF
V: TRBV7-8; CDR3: CASRTGLETQYF
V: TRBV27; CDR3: CASSPQGYYNEQFF
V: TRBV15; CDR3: CATSGSIGTGGATEAFF
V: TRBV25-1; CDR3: CASSEGTFGSVETQYF
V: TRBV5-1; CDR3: CASSLMGSGRAYEQYF
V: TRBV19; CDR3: CASSKGDEQYF
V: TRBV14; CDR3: CASSQDQGQGANEQFF